The sequence of this T cell receptor beta chain was determined in a study of PD-L1 blockade in urothelial cancer. This clone showed up just a few times. The data were produced by immunoSEQ multiplex PCR, yet TCRdb's version contains in-frame clones alone and is incomplete. The profile shows around 130,000 clones, around 84% of them singletons. The V and J ends lost 6 bases and 8 bases respectively, with 16 bases between them. Germline loops: CDR1 SEHNR, CDR2 FQNEAQ (reference sequence). The CDR3 extends over 14 amino acids. Time point described: pretreatment peripheral blood. Patients yielded 1 to 8 samples each, pretreatment and on-treatment.

This chain uses TRBV7-9 with TRBJ1-4; D might be TRBD1 (6 bases). Sequencing was performed on PBMCs, taken around atezolizumab (anti-PD-L1) treatment. The TCR comes from a man over 45 with urothelial cancer. CDR3 DNA: TGTGCCAGCAGGCCCGGGGGGGGGCCGGAAAAACTGTTTTTT. Amino acid sequence: CASRPGGGPEKLFF.